This paragraph covers one T cell receptor (beta chain) sequence. The data belong to a study of blood T cell repertoires in COVID-19. Study-wide background: The United States, Italy and Spain provided the acute and convalescent COVID-19 samples. Nucleic acid was either cDNA or gDNA, and it came from T cells, B-cell-depleted T cells, or PBMCs.

Source study methods: Nucleated cell number was recorded as an estimate derived from reference gene primer amplification. Sequencing used immunoSEQ multiplex PCR; TCRdb keeps in-frame clones, though not all of them. V, J and clone size derive from that table, while D and trimming were established from the DNA sequence. The sample contains under 300,000 clones, about 88% of which appear only once. Losses at the gene ends were 0 bases for V and 4 bases for J; bases not matched to a gene: 7. Germline values: CDR1 SGDLS, CDR2 YYNGEE. The CDR3 has 17 amino acids. This chain links TRBV9 with TRBJ2-3, with TRBD2 matching over 11 bases. The sequence derives from a woman between 70 and 85 years old with active or convalescent COVID-19. The sequenced sample was peripheral blood. CDR3 sequence reads: CASSVEGLAGGSDTQYF. CDR3 bases: TGTGCCAGCAGCGTAGAAGGGCTAGCGGGGGGTTCAGATACGCAGTATTTT.